This T cell receptor (beta chain) was sequenced in a study of blood T cell repertoires in COVID-19. Study as a whole: Specimens from acute and convalescent COVID-19 originated in the United States, Italy and Spain. The cDNA or gDNA used as material had been derived from T cells, B-cell-depleted T cells, or PBMCs.

The authors' processing: Scientists estimated how many nucleated cells there were by amplifying reference gene primers. TCRdb's table, derived via immunoSEQ multiplex PCR, lists solely in-frame clones and lacks some. That table supplies the V and J calls and clone size; D and trimming were determined from the DNA. In the table there are around 100,000 clones, roughly 92% of which are singletons. The Seattle patients, enrolled during active infection, were followed longitudinally. Trimming pared 2 bases from V and 10 bases from J, leaving 15 bases between. The CDR3 has 13 residues. The germline gives CDR1 SGDLS, CDR2 YYNGEE.

The clonotype was recovered from a woman in her forties or fifties with COVID-19, enrolled during active disease. The chain has TRBV9 and TRBJ1-1, with no clear D. Sequencing was carried out using peripheral blood. Here the CDR3 reads CASSVNTAGGAFF. The CDR3, as DNA: TGTGCCAGCAGCGTTAATACGGCGGGAGGAGCTTTCTTT.